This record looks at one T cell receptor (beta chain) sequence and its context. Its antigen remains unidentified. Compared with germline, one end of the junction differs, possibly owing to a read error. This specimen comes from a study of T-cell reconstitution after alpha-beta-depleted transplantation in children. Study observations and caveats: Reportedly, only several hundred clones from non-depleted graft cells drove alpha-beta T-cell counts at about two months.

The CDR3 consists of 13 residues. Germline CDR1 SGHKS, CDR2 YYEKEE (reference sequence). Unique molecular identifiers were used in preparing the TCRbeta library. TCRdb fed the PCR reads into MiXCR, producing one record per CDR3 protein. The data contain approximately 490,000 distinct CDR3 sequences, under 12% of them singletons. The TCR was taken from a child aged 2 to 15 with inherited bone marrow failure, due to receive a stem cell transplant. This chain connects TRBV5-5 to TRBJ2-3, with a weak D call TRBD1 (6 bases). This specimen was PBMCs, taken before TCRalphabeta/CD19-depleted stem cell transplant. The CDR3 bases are TGTGGCAGCAGCTTACCAGGGGAAGATACGCAGTATTTT. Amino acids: CGSSLPGEDTQYF.